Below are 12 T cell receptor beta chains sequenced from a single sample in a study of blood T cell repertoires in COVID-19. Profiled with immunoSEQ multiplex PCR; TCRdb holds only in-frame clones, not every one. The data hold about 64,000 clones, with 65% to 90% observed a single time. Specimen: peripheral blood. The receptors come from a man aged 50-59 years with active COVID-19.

The CDR3 sequence: CATSLGDRQFF. Written as DNA, the CDR3 is TGTGCCACCAGCTTAGGAGACCGGCAGTTCTTC. The chain couples TRBV15 to TRBJ2-1; no definite D call. CDR1 is LNHNV and CDR2 is YYDKDF in the germline V gene (reference sequence). The V end was cut by 5 bases, the J end by 12 bases, with 11 bases between. The CDR3 covers 11 residues.

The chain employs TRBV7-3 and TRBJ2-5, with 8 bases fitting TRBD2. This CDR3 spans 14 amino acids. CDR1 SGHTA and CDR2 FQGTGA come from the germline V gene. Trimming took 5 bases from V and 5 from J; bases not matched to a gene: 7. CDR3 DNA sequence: TGTGCCAGCAGCCCAGCGGGAGTAGGGGAGACCCAGTACTTC. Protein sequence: CASSPAGVGETQYF.

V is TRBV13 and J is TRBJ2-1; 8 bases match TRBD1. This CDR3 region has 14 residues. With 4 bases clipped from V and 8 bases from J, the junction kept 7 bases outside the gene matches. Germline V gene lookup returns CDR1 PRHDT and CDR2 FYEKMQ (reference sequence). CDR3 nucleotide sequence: TGTGCCAGCAGCTCCCCAGGGGGCCCGGATGAGCAGTTCTTC. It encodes CASSSPGGPDEQFF.

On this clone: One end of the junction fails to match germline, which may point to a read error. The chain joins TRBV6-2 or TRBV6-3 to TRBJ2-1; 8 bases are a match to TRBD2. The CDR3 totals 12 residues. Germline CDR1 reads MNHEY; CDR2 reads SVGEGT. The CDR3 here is CASSSSWSGRVF. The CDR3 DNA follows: TGTGCCAGCAGTTCGTCGTGGAGCGGGAGAGTCTTC.

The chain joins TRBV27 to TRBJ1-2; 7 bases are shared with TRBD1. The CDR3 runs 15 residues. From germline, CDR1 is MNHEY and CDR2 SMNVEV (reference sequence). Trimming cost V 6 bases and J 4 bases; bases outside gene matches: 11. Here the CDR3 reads CASSPRSGGGYGYTF. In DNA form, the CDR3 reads TGTGCCAGCAGCCCTCGATCAGGGGGTGGCTATGGCTACACCTTC.

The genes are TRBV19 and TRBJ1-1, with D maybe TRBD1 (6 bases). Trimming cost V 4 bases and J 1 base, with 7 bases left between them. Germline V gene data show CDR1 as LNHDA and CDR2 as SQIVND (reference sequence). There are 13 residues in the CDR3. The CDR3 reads CASSTDRNTEAFF. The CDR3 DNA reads TGTGCCAGTAGTACGGACAGGAACACTGAAGCTTTCTTT.

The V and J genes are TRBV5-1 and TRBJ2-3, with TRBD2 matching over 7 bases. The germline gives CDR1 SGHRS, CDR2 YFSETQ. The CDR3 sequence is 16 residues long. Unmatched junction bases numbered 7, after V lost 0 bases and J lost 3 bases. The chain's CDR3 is CASSLGGRGKTDTQYF. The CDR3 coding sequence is TGCGCCAGCAGCTTGGGAGGGCGGGGGAAAACAGATACGCAGTATTTT.

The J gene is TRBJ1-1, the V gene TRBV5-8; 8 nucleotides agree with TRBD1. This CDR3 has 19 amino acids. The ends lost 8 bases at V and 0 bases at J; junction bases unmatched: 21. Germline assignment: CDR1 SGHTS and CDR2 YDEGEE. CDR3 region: CASPRQGLALTHMNTEAFF. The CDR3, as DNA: TGTGCCAGTCCTCGACAGGGGTTGGCTTTGACACACATGAACACTGAAGCTTTCTTT.

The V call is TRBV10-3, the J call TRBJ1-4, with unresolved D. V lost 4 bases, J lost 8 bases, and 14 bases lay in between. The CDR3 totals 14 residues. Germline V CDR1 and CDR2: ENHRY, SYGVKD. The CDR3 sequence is CAISGDGGSEKLFF. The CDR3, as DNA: TGTGCCATCAGTGGCGACGGAGGGAGCGAAAAACTGTTTTTT.

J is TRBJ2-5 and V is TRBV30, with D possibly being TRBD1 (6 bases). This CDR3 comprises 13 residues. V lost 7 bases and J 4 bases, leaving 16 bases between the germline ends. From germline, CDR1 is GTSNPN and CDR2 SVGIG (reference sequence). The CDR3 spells CAYSRGSGETQYF. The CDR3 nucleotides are TGTGCCTATTCCAGGGGATCAGGAGAGACCCAGTACTTC.

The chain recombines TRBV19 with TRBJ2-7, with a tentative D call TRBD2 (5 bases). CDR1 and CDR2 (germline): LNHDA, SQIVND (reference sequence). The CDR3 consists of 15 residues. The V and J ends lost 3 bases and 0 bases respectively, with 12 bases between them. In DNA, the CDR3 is TGTGCCAGTAGTATCACCGGGGTTGACTCCTACGAGCAGTACTTC. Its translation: CASSITGVDSYEQYF.

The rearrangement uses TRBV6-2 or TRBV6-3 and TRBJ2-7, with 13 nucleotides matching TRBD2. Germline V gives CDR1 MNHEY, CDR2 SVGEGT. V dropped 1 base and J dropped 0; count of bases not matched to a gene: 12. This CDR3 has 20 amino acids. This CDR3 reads CASSYLQRTSGSLSSYEQYF. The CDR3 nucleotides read TGTGCCAGCAGTTACTTGCAGAGGACTAGCGGGAGTTTGAGCTCCTACGAGCAGTACTTC.